Listed here are 9 T cell receptor beta chains from one sample, sequenced in a study of beta chain features in type 1 diabetes. Expressed TCRB transcripts were sequenced, since all the RNA that had been isolated was reverse transcribed. Sequencing used immunoSEQ multiplex PCR; TCRdb keeps in-frame clones, though not all of them. Of 850,000 to 900,000 clones in the sample, 15% to 20% were seen once. The sample comprised naive CD4+ T cells from blood. These receptors all come from a woman aged 18-30 years in good health.

This sequence joins TRBV28 and TRBJ1-4; D not certain. There are 14 residues in the CDR3. The germline V gene encodes CDR1 MDHEN and CDR2 SYDVKM. The ends were cut back, 1 base at V and 8 bases at J, with 11 bases in the middle. The CDR3 bases are TGTGCCAGCAGTTTATCGTCCCTCGGGGAAAAACTGTTTTTT. Encoded protein: CASSLSSLGEKLFF.

The genes are TRBV9 and TRBJ2-7, with 15 bases lining up with TRBD2. This CDR3 spans 18 amino acids. Unmatched junction bases numbered 5, after V lost 0 bases and J lost 1 base. Germline assignment: CDR1 SGDLS and CDR2 YYNGEE. This chain's CDR3 is CASSVGTSGRARSYEQYF. CDR3 DNA: TGTGCCAGCAGCGTAGGGACTAGCGGGAGGGCTAGGTCCTACGAGCAGTACTTC.

Only a few counts were recorded for this clone. J is TRBJ2-1 and V is TRBV10-3; TRBD2 might be the D (5 bases). The V end was cut by 8 bases, the J end by 3 bases, with 14 bases between. CDR1 and CDR2 (germline): ENHRY, SYGVKD. The CDR3 runs 14 residues. CDR3: CAIVSSTSYNEQFF. The CDR3, as DNA: TGTGCCATCGTCTCATCTACTAGCTACAATGAGCAGTTCTTC.

On this clone: Other DNA sequences of this sample code for an identical CDR3. This sequence joins TRBV19 and TRBJ1-2; no clear D. Trimming took off 1 base at V and 3 bases at J, with 6 bases between the two ends. Germline V CDR1 and CDR2: LNHDA, SQIVND (reference sequence). The length of the CDR3 is 13 residues. The CDR3 sequence is CASSIGQYYGYTF. The CDR3 nucleotides read TGTGCCAGTAGTATAGGACAATACTATGGCTACACCTTC. Looking up the rest from reference TRBV19 and TRBJ1-2 gives the full variable domain: DGGITQSPKYLFRKEGQNVTLSCEQNLNHDAMYWYRQDPGQGLRLIYYSQIVNDFQKGDIAEGYSVSREKKESFPLTVTSAQKNPTAFYLCASSIGQYYGYTFGSGTRLTVV.

The V gene is TRBV7-2, the J gene TRBJ1-1, with 9 nucleotides matching TRBD1. This CDR3 region has 15 residues. CDR1 SGHTA and CDR2 FQGNSA come from the germline V gene. Trimming took 5 bases from V and 0 from J; bases not matched to a gene: 4. The CDR3: CASSQQGALNTEAFF. CDR3 DNA: TGTGCCAGCAGCCAACAGGGGGCGTTGAACACTGAAGCTTTCTTT.

This chain joins TRBV5-4 and TRBJ1-2, with D unresolved. Germline V lookup: CDR1 SGHNT, CDR2 YYREEE (reference sequence). Trimming removed 1 base from V and 7 bases from J, with 20 bases in between. The CDR3 runs 16 residues. The CDR3 nucleotides are TGTGCCAGCAGCTTGCTATACCCCTCCGCAGACGTTGGCTACACCTTC. It codes for CASSLLYPSADVGYTF.

The V gene is TRBV6-1, the J gene TRBJ2-2, with 9 bases that match TRBD1. This CDR3 contains 14 residues. CDR1 is MNHNS and CDR2 is SASEGT in the germline V gene. J gave up 3 bases and V 8 bases, and 4 bases lay outside the gene matches. The CDR3: CASGTGLYTGELFF. The CDR3 DNA follows: TGTGCCAGCGGGACAGGGTTGTACACCGGGGAGCTGTTTTTT.

This chain uses TRBV28 with TRBJ1-4, with D tentatively TRBD1 (6 bases). The V end was cut by 6 bases, the J end by 4 bases, with 21 bases between. CDR1 MDHEN and CDR2 SYDVKM come from the germline V gene. This CDR3 spans 17 amino acids. As DNA, the CDR3 is TGTGCCAGCAGCCAACCCAGTAAACAGGGCGATAATGAAAAACTGTTTTTT. Translated, it gives CASSQPSKQGDNEKLFF.

CDR3 nucleotides: TGTGCCAGCAGTTGGGGTGATGATAATGAGCAGTTCTTC. It codes for CASSWGDDNEQFF. The chain couples TRBV11-2 to TRBJ2-1; D remains ambiguous. The germline gives CDR1 SGHAT, CDR2 FQNNGV. V was clipped by 6 bases and J by 7 bases, with 13 bases between them. The CDR3 contains 13 residues.